Sequencing of this T cell receptor beta chain was carried out in a study of blood T cell repertoires in COVID-19. Study-wide background: Sample material is recorded as cDNA or gDNA derived from T cells, B-cell-depleted T cells, or PBMCs.

Measured with immunoSEQ multiplex PCR; TCRdb has only the in-frame clones, and not every one. The sample consists of about 240,000 clones, around four fifths of them appearing once. This CDR3 is built from 20 residues. V gave up 7 bases and J gave up 0 bases; unmatched junction bases: 20. Germline V gene lookup returns CDR1 LGHNT and CDR2 FRNRAP. The clonotype comes from a man aged 25-45 years who had recovered from COVID-19. The rearrangement uses TRBV12-5 and TRBJ1-5; 8 positions match TRBD1. Sequenced: peripheral blood. As DNA, the CDR3 is TGTGCTAGTGCCGTCTTATTGGGCAGGGGGCGTCTTCATAGCAATCAGCCCCAGCATTTT. The encoded protein is CASAVLLGRGRLHSNQPQHF. Combining the CDR3 with reference TRBV12-5 and TRBJ1-5 gives the whole variable domain DARVTQTPRHKVTEMGQEVTMRCQPILGHNTVFWYRQTMMQGLELLAYFRNRAPLDDSGMPKDRFSAEMPDATLATLKIQPSEPRDSAVYFCASAVLLGRGRLHSNQPQHFGDGTRLSIL.